These T cell receptor beta chains were read from a single sample in a study of cytomegalovirus exposure and HLA in healthy donors. The data were produced by immunoSEQ multiplex PCR, yet TCRdb's version contains in-frame clones alone and is incomplete. The ten most abundant clones cover 3% to 4% of a sample with approximately 37,000 clones. The sample consisted of PBMCs. The origin of the receptors is a male donor in good health and CMV-seronegative. Both conserved end residues are trimmed from each CDR3. The order of the fields is J gene, V gene, CDR3 protein.

>TRBJ2-5|TRBV4-2
ASSQDREGGETQY
>TRBJ2-7|TRBV28
ASSSYNEQY
>TRBJ1-4|TRBV4-1
ASSQGRGSEKLF
>TRBJ2-5|TRBV5-1
ASSLQGEETQY
>TRBJ2-7|TRBV6-1
ASSRGTLYEQY
>TRBJ1-4|TRBV7-2
ASSSRQPNEKLF
>TRBJ1-2|TRBV18
ASSPGGYGYT
>TRBJ1-5|TRBV27
ASSLWATGGQPQH
>TRBJ1-5|TRBV18
ASSPPGQNQPQH
>TRBJ2-2|TRBV28
ASSTRLAGGPNTGELF
>TRBJ1-5|TRBV15
ATSRDLETRNQPQH
>TRBJ2-3|TRBV9
ASSVESGSSTDTQY
>TRBJ2-5|TRBV4-1
ASSQTTTGKGETQY
>TRBJ1-4|TRBV5-6
ASSTVRDPNEKLF
>TRBJ2-7|TRBV5-1
ASSQGGRFAYEQY
>TRBJ1-5|TRBV2
ASSVLGRNSNQPQH
>TRBJ2-2|TRBV9
ASSHPGGAGELF
>TRBJ2-7|TRBV19
ASSINLGPYEQY
>TRBJ2-7|TRBV29-1
SVRDRVYEQY
>TRBJ1-2|TRBV5-1
ASSFGDGFYGYT
>TRBJ2-5|TRBV11-2
ASSFFGSARETQY
>TRBJ1-3|TRBV6-4
ASSDEGQADSGNTIY
>TRBJ1-1|TRBV7-2
ASSFRTSMNTEAF
>TRBJ2-7|TRBV18
ASSPRRGGYEQY
>TRBJ2-1|TRBV6-1
ASRERTSSYNEQF
>TRBJ1-2|TRBV4-2
ASSPKSNYGYT
>TRBJ1-5|TRBV19
ASSFGGTSDQPQH
>TRBJ1-4|TRBV29-1
SVDTGQGNEKLF
>TRBJ2-3|TRBV4-1
ASSQDPKSTAGTDTQY
>TRBJ1-5|TRBV4-1
ASSQHGTSNQPQH
>TRBJ2-2|TRBV5-6
ASSFALAATGELF
>TRBJ1-2|TRBV11-2
ASSLAGTNYGYT
>TRBJ1-1|TRBV6-5
ASREGLLNTEAF
>TRBJ2-7|TRBV28
ASSLGSGLRWQY
>TRBJ2-7|TRBV18
ASAGWASPYEQY
>TRBJ1-2|TRBV18
ASSPSVGRGPYGYT
>TRBJ2-1|TRBV11-2
ASRSGVANNEQF
>TRBJ2-7|TRBV30
AWSVTVQQY
>TRBJ1-4|TRBV11-2
ASKNTNDEKLF
>TRBJ1-1|TRBV19
ASSRGLRNTEAF
>TRBJ1-6|TRBV7-9
ASSFVGGPLH
>TRBJ2-1|TRBV5-1
ASSLSGGSYNEQF
>TRBJ1-1|TRBV7-9
ASSLPGGGTEAF
>TRBJ2-7|TRBV18
ASSPQDSRGEQY
>TRBJ2-5|TRBV5-1
ASSLLVQETQY
>TRBJ1-6|TRBV28
ASSLSPGQGHSPLH
>TRBJ2-7|TRBV7-9
ASSPRGSPSYEQY
>TRBJ1-1|TRBV7-2
ASSLVRDRTEAF
>TRBJ2-1|TRBV29-1
SVVRQGDNEQF
>TRBJ1-3|TRBV18
ASSASGVLGNTIY
>TRBJ1-2|TRBV7-9
ASSLAGRGKDYT
>TRBJ1-2|TRBV18
ASSTDPSGGYT
>TRBJ2-3|TRBV7-3
ASSSSSTDTQY
>TRBJ2-3|TRBV9
ASSALVSDTQY
>TRBJ1-5|TRBV11-2
ASSSTQGSQPQH
>TRBJ1-2|TRBV29-1
TNRRVGNYGYT
>TRBJ1-1|TRBV6-5
ASSSTGVSTEAF
>TRBJ1-2|TRBV5-1
ASSHLGQLNYGYT
>TRBJ1-6|TRBV27
ASSPSLTGGLDSPLH
>TRBJ1-4|TRBV10-3
AISDPQGSRNEKLF